This T cell receptor beta chain was sequenced during a study of tumor-infiltrating lymphocytes in oesophageal squamous cell carcinoma. The CDR3 sequence is 12 residues long. Germline V gene sequence: CDR1 LNHDA, CDR2 SQIVND (reference sequence). MiXCR, applied by TCRdb to the PCR reads, yields one record per CDR3 protein. The table includes approximately 13,000 distinct CDR3 sequences, around 50% detected once. The sample comprised esophageal tumor tissue. The source of this sequence is a female donor with esophageal squamous cell carcinoma. The rearrangement joins TRBV19 to TRBJ2-5; no clear D. The end of the DNA fits TRBJ2-1 better, so the J call may be wrong. CDR3 DNA: TGTGCCAGTAGTGAGAAGTACAATGAGCAGTTCTTC. Its translation: CASSEKYNEQFF.